Listed here are 8 T cell receptor beta chains from one sample, sequenced in a study of T cells expressing NK-cell markers. TCRdb re-analyzed the 5' RACE reads; it lists each CDR3 protein once, without DNA. The ten top clones account for 9.5% to 15%, within a sample of 120,000 to 150,000 distinct CDR3 sequences. The specimen was blood T cells: a sorted CD56 or NKG2C T cell subset, CD4+ or CD8+ T cells, or bulk PBMC T cells (not recorded which). The receptors here all came from a man younger than 35 in good health.

The chain links TRBV20-1 to TRBJ2-1; with no DNA, the TCRdb D assignment of TRBD2 cannot be verified. Per germline, CDR1 DFQATT and CDR2 SNEGSKA (reference sequence). This CDR3 is built from 15 residues. This CDR3 is CSARSVSGSVNEQFF.

The chain is built from TRBV4-3 and TRBJ1-2; TCRdb outputs TRBD1, but without DNA this stays unchecked. This CDR3 spans 16 amino acids. Germline loops: CDR1 LGHNA, CDR2 YSLEER. CDR3 in amino acids: CASSQDRGAGYYGYTF.

The rearrangement joins TRBV5-6 to TRBJ2-6; TCRdb proposes TRBD2, but this gene call is untestable without DNA. Germline loops: CDR1 SGHDT, CDR2 YYEEEE. This CDR3 contains 19 residues. The CDR3 sequence is CASSSLKLAPSSGANVLTF.

The chain couples TRBV2 to TRBJ1-5; with no DNA, the TCRdb D assignment of TRBD1 cannot be verified. CDR1 and CDR2 (germline): SNHLY, FYNNEI. The CDR3 spans 15 residues. The CDR3: CASSPGGQGHQPQHF.

The V gene is TRBV4-2, the J gene TRBJ2-5; TCRdb gives TRBD2 as the D gene, but with no DNA this cannot be confirmed. The germline CDR1 and CDR2 sequences are LGHNA and YNFKEQ. This CDR3 has 18 residues. The CDR3 loop is CASSQVGVPGAGQETQYF.

The rearrangement joins TRBV7-6 to TRBJ2-6; TCRdb picks TRBD1, but there is no DNA to check that call. Looked up from germline, CDR1 is SGHVS and CDR2 is FNYEAQ. The CDR3 has 18 amino acids. CDR3 sequence reads: CASSLVGGGVSGANVLTF.

The rearrangement uses TRBV4-2 and TRBJ2-5; TCRdb reports TRBD2, a call that lacks DNA to check it against. This CDR3 spans 14 amino acids. CDR1 LGHNA and CDR2 YNFKEQ come from the germline V gene. The chain's CDR3 is CASSQDLRGETQYF.

The chain recombines TRBV7-9 with TRBJ2-7; the TCRdb call, TRBD1, lacks DNA for checking. The germline gives CDR1 SEHNR, CDR2 FQNEAQ (reference sequence). This CDR3 has 13 amino acids. The CDR3 sequence is CASSSTRPYEQYF.